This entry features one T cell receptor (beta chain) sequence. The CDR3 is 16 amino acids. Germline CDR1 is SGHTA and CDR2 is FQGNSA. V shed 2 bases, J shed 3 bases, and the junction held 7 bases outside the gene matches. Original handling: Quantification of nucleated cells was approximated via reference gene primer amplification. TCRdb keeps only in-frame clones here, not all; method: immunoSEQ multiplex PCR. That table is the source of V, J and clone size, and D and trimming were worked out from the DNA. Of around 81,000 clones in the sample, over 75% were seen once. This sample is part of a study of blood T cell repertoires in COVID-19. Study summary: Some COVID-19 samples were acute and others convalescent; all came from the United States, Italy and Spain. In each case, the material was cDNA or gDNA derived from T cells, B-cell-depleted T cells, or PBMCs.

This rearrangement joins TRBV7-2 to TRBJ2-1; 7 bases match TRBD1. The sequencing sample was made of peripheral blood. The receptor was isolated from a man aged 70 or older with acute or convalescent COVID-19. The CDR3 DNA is TGTGCCAGCAGCTTAAGGGGGCCCGAAATCTACAATGAGCAGTTCTTC. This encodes CASSLRGPEIYNEQFF.